Listed below are T cell receptor beta chains from one sample, sequenced in a study of T cells after yellow fever vaccination. A single record per CDR3 protein comes from TCRdb applying MiXCR to the 5' RACE reads. Here the sample spans under 700,000 distinct CDR3 sequences, 17% being singletons. Sample: PBMCs, taken roughly 5 days after the first yellow fever vaccination. The receptors were sampled from a man between 18 and 35 years old who received the YFV17D yellow fever vaccine. Each CDR3 is given with its conserved first and last residue. D genes are given only for firm matches. Expanded clones are given a class, and other clones once, few, many or no size at all.

J,V,D,size,CDR3,DNA
TRBJ2-7,TRBV19,TRBD1,-,CASKETGFYEQYF,TGTGCCAGTAAGGAGACAGGGTTCTACGAGCAGTACTTC
TRBJ1-1,TRBV7-2,-,-,CASSPRGGAGIEAFF,TGTGCCAGCAGCCCGCGCGGGGGCGCGGGGATTGAAGCTTTCTTT
TRBJ2-4,TRBV4-3,TRBD1,once,CASSQEGNRGSVQYF,TGCGCCAGCAGCCAAGAGGGGAACAGGGGATCCGTTCAGTACTTC
TRBJ2-1,TRBV4-3,-,few,CASSQERYNEQFF,TGCGCCAGCAGCCAAGAGAGATACAATGAGCAGTTCTTC
TRBJ1-2,TRBV5-6,-,few,CASSVIGSYTF,TGTGCCAGCAGCGTCATCGGGAGCTACACCTTC
TRBJ2-5,TRBV5-4,TRBD1,-,CASSTDREWEETQYF,TGTGCCAGCAGCACCGACAGGGAATGGGAAGAGACCCAGTACTTC
TRBJ2-5,TRBV19,-,few,CASSIASLETQYF,TGTGCCAGTAGTATTGCTAGTCTAGAGACCCAGTACTTC
TRBJ2-2,TRBV24-1,-,few,CATSHSSAGELFF,TGTGCCACCAGTCATAGTTCCGCCGGGGAGCTGTTTTTT
TRBJ1-2,TRBV11-2,TRBD1,-,CASSLPYTGEKLPGNYGYTF,TGTGCCAGCAGCCTTCCCTACACAGGGGAGAAACTTCCTGGAAACTATGGCTACACCTTC
TRBJ1-1,TRBV30,-,-,CAWSARVGAFF,TGTGCCTGGAGCGCCCGGGTAGGAGCTTTCTTT
TRBJ2-1,TRBV29-1,-,few,CSVVKVLQHYNEQFF,TGCAGCGTTGTAAAAGTACTTCAGCATTACAATGAGCAGTTCTTC
TRBJ2-7,TRBV27,TRBD1,-,CASSLLIRGRGEQYF,TGTGCCAGCAGTTTATTGATCAGGGGGAGAGGCGAGCAGTACTTC
TRBJ1-6,TRBV7-6,-,few,CASSLVAESPLHF,TGTGCCAGCAGCCTTGTAGCGGAATCACCCCTCCACTTT
TRBJ1-2,TRBV6-5,TRBD1,-,CASSYSGTGGYGYTF,TGTGCCAGCAGTTACTCCGGGACAGGGGGCTATGGCTACACCTTC
TRBJ1-5,TRBV7-8,TRBD1,-,CASSLQGARDQPQHF,TGTGCCAGCAGCCTCCAGGGGGCGAGGGATCAGCCCCAGCATTTT
TRBJ1-3,TRBV5-1,-,-,CASTFDGASGNTIYF,TGCGCCAGCACCTTTGACGGCGCCTCTGGAAACACCATATATTTT
TRBJ2-3,TRBV15,TRBD2,many,CATSGRDYTFTDTQYF,TGTGCCACCAGCGGAAGGGACTATACTTTCACAGATACGCAGTATTTT
TRBJ2-1,TRBV20-1,TRBD1,-,CSARDGPTGSYNEQFF,TGCAGTGCTAGAGATGGGCCGACAGGGTCCTACAATGAGCAGTTCTTC
TRBJ1-4,TRBV7-8,TRBD1,few,CASSVWTGTGEKLFF,TGTGCCAGCAGCGTATGGACAGGGACAGGGGAAAAACTGTTTTTT
TRBJ2-5,TRBV7-8,TRBD2,few,CASSLAQSERGGPQETQYF,TGTGCCAGCAGCTTAGCGCAGTCGGAGCGGGGGGGCCCTCAAGAGACCCAGTACTTC
TRBJ1-1,TRBV5-1,-,-,CASSSKTGLETEAFF,TGCGCCAGCAGCTCAAAAACAGGGTTGGAAACTGAAGCTTTCTTT
TRBJ2-1,TRBV5-1,TRBD2,-,CASSWAKGAGGIYNEQFF,TGCGCCAGCAGCTGGGCCAAAGGGGCGGGGGGCATCTACAATGAGCAGTTCTTC
TRBJ2-1,TRBV11-1,TRBD1,-,CASSPTGVREQFF,TGTGCCAGCAGCCCGACAGGGGTCCGTGAGCAGTTCTTC
TRBJ2-5,TRBV4-1,TRBD2,-,CASSQVLAGAQETQYF,TGCGCCAGCAGCCAAGTCTTAGCGGGGGCACAAGAGACCCAGTACTTC
TRBJ2-3,TRBV29-1,TRBD2,few,CSVALASDTQYF,TGCAGCGTTGCACTAGCGTCAGATACGCAGTATTTT
TRBJ2-7,TRBV7-9,TRBD2,-,CASSRGGGLYEQYF,TGTGCCAGCAGCCGTGGGGGGGGACTCTACGAGCAGTACTTC
TRBJ1-6,TRBV11-1,-,-,CASSGWREPSPLHF,TGTGCCAGCAGCGGATGGAGGGAACCCTCACCCCTCCACTTT
TRBJ1-6,TRBV5-6,-,-,CASSSWGPLHF,TGTGCCAGCAGTTCCTGGGGGCCCCTCCACTTT
TRBJ2-7,TRBV7-6,-,-,CASRNTLAGGEQYF,TGTGCCAGCAGAAACACCCTAGCTGGGGGCGAGCAGTACTTC
TRBJ2-6,TRBV2,-,few,CASRKGLSSGANVLTF,TGTGCCAGCAGGAAAGGTCTAAGCTCTGGGGCCAACGTCCTGACTTTC
TRBJ2-4,TRBV7-8,-,few,CASSFQKNIQYF,TGTGCCAGCAGCTTCCAGAAAAACATTCAGTACTTC
TRBJ1-1,TRBV6-1,TRBD1,-,CASKIGTGTIGTEAFF,TGTGCCAGCAAGATCGGGACAGGAACAATTGGGACTGAAGCTTTCTTT
TRBJ2-1,TRBV11-1,TRBD2,-,CASSFLGLAGGFTYNEQFF,TGTGCCAGCAGCTTCCTTGGGCTAGCGGGGGGTTTCACCTACAATGAGCAGTTCTTC
TRBJ1-1,TRBV7-2,TRBD1,few,CASSSPDRAPEAFF,TGTGCCAGCAGCTCTCCGGACAGGGCCCCTGAAGCTTTCTTT
TRBJ2-7,TRBV15,-,many,CATSTGQSDEQYF,TGTGCCACCAGCACGGGGCAATCGGACGAGCAGTACTTC
TRBJ2-5,TRBV7-9,-,-,CASSYPSGKQETQYF,TGTGCCAGCAGCTATCCCTCGGGGAAGCAAGAGACCCAGTACTTC
TRBJ2-5,TRBV18,-,-,CASSPEVFQETQYF,TGTGCCAGCTCACCCGAGGTGTTTCAAGAGACCCAGTACTTC
TRBJ1-2,TRBV7-2,TRBD1,-,CASSSYGTGNGYTF,TGTGCCAGCAGCTCCTACGGGACAGGGAATGGCTACACCTTC
TRBJ2-1,TRBV6-1,TRBD2,-,CASSRRLAGDEQFF,TGTGCCAGCAGTCGGAGACTAGCGGGGGATGAGCAGTTCTTC
TRBJ2-3,TRBV9,TRBD2,-,CASRVRGGTDTQYF,TGTGCCAGCAGGGTGCGGGGGGGCACAGATACGCAGTATTTT
TRBJ2-1,TRBV6-2/TRBV6-3,TRBD2,-,CASSSSLVAGGRNEQFF,TGTGCCAGCAGTTCGAGCCTTGTTGCGGGGGGGCGAAATGAGCAGTTCTTC
TRBJ2-2,TRBV4-2,TRBD2,many,CASNGGGTGELFF,TGTGCCAGCAATGGGGGGGGAACCGGGGAGCTGTTTTTT
TRBJ2-1,TRBV11-3,-,few,CASSLGASPDVEQFF,TGTGCCAGCAGCTTAGGGGCTAGCCCCGATGTGGAGCAGTTCTTC
TRBJ1-1,TRBV18,-,-,CASSPGGGELLAFF,TGTGCCAGCTCACCAGGGGGCGGGGAACTTTTGGCTTTCTTT
TRBJ1-5,TRBV19,-,-,CASSIWQGNQPQHF,TGTGCCAGTAGTATATGGCAGGGGAATCAGCCCCAGCATTTT
TRBJ2-5,TRBV7-3,TRBD2,-,CASSRGLAETQYF,TGTGCCAGCAGCCGGGGACTAGCGGAGACCCAGTACTTC
TRBJ2-4,TRBV11-2,TRBD1,-,CASSLGQGEDIQYF,TGTGCCAGCAGCTTAGGACAGGGAGAGGACATTCAGTACTTC
TRBJ2-5,TRBV7-9,-,few,CASSLGSQSPTQYF,TGTGCCAGCAGCTTGGGGTCACAGTCCCCAACCCAGTACTTC
TRBJ2-3,TRBV6-1,TRBD2,few,CASRSRTSGGPTDTQYF,TGTGCCAGCAGATCCCGGACTAGCGGGGGGCCCACAGATACGCAGTATTTT
TRBJ1-6,TRBV10-3,-,few,CAISLHWGKDSPLHF,TGTGCCATCAGCCTTCATTGGGGGAAGGATTCACCCCTCCACTTT
TRBJ2-5,TRBV20-1,TRBD2,-,CSARSSGGEETQYF,TGCAGTGCTAGATCAAGCGGGGGGGAAGAGACCCAGTACTTC